These 8 T cell receptor beta chains came from one sample sequenced in a study of OX40 agonist ivuxolimab in advanced cancers. Sequencing was performed with immunoSEQ multiplex PCR; in TCRdb, only in-frame clones are kept and a portion is missing. The table records around 84,000 clones, around 84% of them present only once. The sample was CD4+ or CD8+ T cells sorted from blood, taken in a trial of the OX40 agonist ivuxolimab. The receptors come from an adult with an advanced solid tumor such as melanoma, head and neck, liver or kidney cancer.

The chain has TRBV30 and TRBJ2-5; possible D gene TRBD1, 7 bases. The length of the CDR3 is 12 residues. Trimming stripped 8 bases from V and 4 bases from J, with 14 bases between. Per the germline V gene, CDR1 is GTSNPN and CDR2 is SVGIG (reference sequence). This CDR3 reads CAGQAGGETQYF. The CDR3 region has the DNA TGTGCCGGACAGGCCGGGGGAGAGACCCAGTACTTC.

The J gene is TRBJ1-1, the V gene TRBV5-1; D is unclear. V shed 0 bases and J shed 1 base, with 13 bases lying between them. The CDR3 covers 16 residues. From germline, CDR1 is SGHRS and CDR2 YFSETQ. The CDR3 sequence: CASSLGRRIQNTEAFF. CDR3 nucleotide sequence: TGCGCCAGCAGCTTGGGAAGACGGATCCAGAACACTGAAGCTTTCTTT.

The V call is TRBV5-1, the J call TRBJ2-5; TRBD2 aligns across 11 bases. The CDR3 runs 14 residues. The J segment lost 3 bases and the V segment lost 5 bases, leaving 3 bases of the junction unmatched. Germline V CDR1 and CDR2: SGHRS, YFSETQ. The CDR3 spells CASSSGGAEETQYF. In nucleotides, the CDR3 is TGCGCCAGCAGTAGCGGGGGGGCCGAAGAGACCCAGTACTTC.

The chain links TRBV5-1 to TRBJ2-7, with 8 bases fitting TRBD2. This CDR3 has 15 residues. With 3 bases clipped from V and 0 bases from J, the junction kept 5 bases outside the gene matches. Germline values: CDR1 SGHRS, CDR2 YFSETQ. DNA of the CDR3: TGCGCCAGCAGCTCCACTAGCGGAAGCTCCTACGAGCAGTACTTC. Protein product: CASSSTSGSSYEQYF.

The genes are TRBV27 and TRBJ2-1; weak D call: TRBD2 (7 bases). CDR3 length: 17 residues. Germline V lookup: CDR1 MNHEY, CDR2 SMNVEV (reference sequence). V gave up 5 bases and J gave up 4 bases, with 21 bases separating them. CDR3 DNA sequence: TGTGCCAGCAGTCCCCCGTCCGGGGGGCGCCGATACAATGAGCAGTTCTTC. It yields the protein CASSPPSGGRRYNEQFF.

This clone appeared a few times. The chain combines TRBV13 with TRBJ1-1, with D possibly matching TRBD1 (6 bases). The CDR3 contains 14 residues. Germline assignment: CDR1 PRHDT and CDR2 FYEKMQ (reference sequence). Trimming took 6 bases from V and 2 from J, leaving 13 bases between them. This CDR3 reads CASRDDRRNTEAFF. The CDR3, as DNA: TGTGCCAGCAGAGATGACAGGAGAAACACTGAAGCTTTCTTT.

The chain joins TRBV7-9 to TRBJ2-5; TRBD1 aligns across 9 bases. The CDR3 length is 15 residues. V was pared by 5 bases and J by 5 bases, with 9 bases of the junction left unmatched. Germline V lookup: CDR1 SEHNR, CDR2 FQNEAQ (reference sequence). The CDR3 region is CASSHGDRATETQYF. In DNA, the CDR3 is TGTGCCAGCAGCCACGGGGACAGGGCTACGGAGACCCAGTACTTC.

The chain recombines TRBV7-3 with TRBJ1-1; D perhaps matches TRBD1 (5 bases). The CDR3 has 14 residues. Trimming stripped 5 bases from V and 4 bases from J, with 14 bases between. The V gene's germline CDR1 is SGHTA and CDR2 FQGTGA. In nucleotides, the CDR3 is TGTGCCAGCAGCCCGCAGGGAGGGTTCACTGAAGCTTTCTTT. This encodes CASSPQGGFTEAFF.